These 32 T cell receptor beta chains were sequenced from one sample in a study of blood T cell repertoires in COVID-19. Clones were sequenced by immunoSEQ multiplex PCR, and TCRdb holds only the in-frame ones, with some missing. The sample carries about 190,000 clones, under 85% recorded once. Sequences were obtained from peripheral blood. The receptors were gathered from a middle-aged woman with acute or convalescent COVID-19.

The CDR3 here is CASSRRLAGGPTDTQYF. Written as DNA, the CDR3 is TGTGCCAGCAGCCGACGACTAGCGGGAGGGCCAACAGATACGCAGTATTTT. The chain carries TRBV3-1 (or the pseudogene TRBV3-2) and TRBJ2-3; TRBD2 aligns across 14 bases. This CDR3 is built from 17 residues. Germline CDR1 and CDR2: LGHDT and YNNKEL (reference sequence). V was clipped by 4 bases and J by 3 bases; unmatched bases: 6.

The table lists this clone with a count of one. The chain combines TRBV6-4 with TRBJ1-4, with 8 bases fitting TRBD1. CDR1 is MRHNA and CDR2 is SNTAGT in the germline V gene. Germline trimming cut 6 bases from V and 8 bases from J; bases unmatched to any gene: 8. The length of the CDR3 is 14 residues. CDR3 in amino acids: CASSDGQGEEKLFF. CDR3 DNA: TGTGCCAGCAGCGACGGACAGGGAGAAGAAAAACTGTTTTTT.

The CDR3 loop reads CASSPPGQHIYGYTF. DNA of the CDR3: TGTGCCAGCTCACCGCCGGGACAGCATATTTATGGCTACACCTTC. V is TRBV18 and J is TRBJ1-2; 7 nucleotides align to TRBD1. This CDR3 has 15 amino acids. After removal of 3 bases from V and 5 bases from J, the junction contained 9 bases not matched to a gene. Germline values: CDR1 KGHSH, CDR2 LQKENI.

The genes are TRBV7-9 and TRBJ2-1; 12 bases are shared with TRBD2. V shed 8 bases, J shed 10 bases, and the junction held 0 bases outside the gene matches. The length of the CDR3 is 11 residues. Germline V gene lookup returns CDR1 SEHNR and CDR2 FQNEAQ (reference sequence). The CDR3 sequence is CASGTSGEQFF. The CDR3 bases are TGTGCCAGCGGGACTAGCGGGGAGCAGTTCTTC. The full variable domain, with the rest looked up from reference TRBV7-9 and TRBJ2-1, is DTGVSQNPRHKITKRGQNVTFRCDPISEHNRLYWYRQTLGQGPEFLTYFQNEAQLEKSRLLSDRFSAERPKGSFSTLEIQRTEQGDSAMYLCASGTSGEQFFGPGTRLTVL.

V and J are TRBV4-2 and TRBJ2-5, with TRBD2 identical over 9 bases. Germline CDR1 is LGHNA and CDR2 is YNFKEQ. V was pared by 5 bases and J by 5 bases, with 6 bases of the junction left unmatched. The CDR3 has 14 residues. The CDR3 region is CASSTRAGGETQYF. The CDR3 coding sequence is TGTGCCAGCAGCACGAGGGCGGGGGGGGAGACCCAGTACTTC.

This clone was recorded once. The chain combines TRBV6-5 with TRBJ2-1; 15 bases are a match to TRBD2. V gave up 4 bases and J gave up 10 bases; unmatched junction bases: 5. The germline CDR1 and CDR2 sequences are MNHEY and SVGAGI. The CDR3 length is 15 residues. As DNA, the CDR3 is TGTGCCAGCAGTTTGGGGACTAGCGGGAGGACGGAGCAGTTCTTC. It is translated as CASSLGTSGRTEQFF.

The chain carries TRBV19 and TRBJ1-5, with D maybe TRBD1 (5 bases). V lost 2 bases, J lost 7 bases, and 9 bases lay in between. CDR1 is LNHDA and CDR2 is SQIVND in the germline V gene (reference sequence). There are 13 residues in the CDR3. CDR3 coding DNA: TGTGCCAGTAGTATATCAGGGCGGCAGCCCCAGCATTTT. It specifies CASSISGRQPQHF.

The chain combines TRBV19 with TRBJ2-1, with D possibly being TRBD2 (6 bases). V dropped 4 bases and J dropped 4 bases, with 8 bases sitting between them. There are 13 residues in the CDR3. Germline CDR1 is LNHDA and CDR2 is SQIVND (reference sequence). CDR3 sequence: CASSTGLYNEQFF. DNA for the CDR3: TGTGCCAGTAGTACGGGACTTTACAATGAGCAGTTCTTC. Full variable domain (missing parts from reference TRBV19 and TRBJ2-1): DGGITQSPKYLFRKEGQNVTLSCEQNLNHDAMYWYRQDPGQGLRLIYYSQIVNDFQKGDIAEGYSVSREKKESFPLTVTSAQKNPTAFYLCASSTGLYNEQFFGPGTRLTVL.

The chain joins TRBV18 to TRBJ2-3, with 10 bases matching TRBD2. J gave up 3 bases and V 3 bases, and 3 bases lay outside the gene matches. Germline CDR1 is KGHSH and CDR2 is LQKENI. The CDR3 is made up of 15 amino acids. The CDR3 loop reads CASSPASGSTDTQYF. In DNA, the CDR3 is TGTGCCAGCTCACCGGCTAGCGGGAGTACAGATACGCAGTATTTT.

This chain links TRBV7-2 with TRBJ2-3; TRBD1 might be the D (5 bases). The CDR3 loop spans 14 amino acids. CDR1 and CDR2 from the germline V gene are SGHTA and FQGNSA. V was shortened by 4 bases and J by 2 bases, with 10 bases between the two germline ends. The DNA for the CDR3 is TGTGCCAGCAGCTGGGGCAAACACACAGATACGCAGTATTTT. Its translation: CASSWGKHTDTQYF.

The chain links TRBV28 to TRBJ1-2, with 11 positions matching TRBD1. Germline CDR1 is MDHEN and CDR2 is SYDVKM. Trimming at V came to 8 bases and at J to 4 bases, leaving 12 bases not matched to a gene. CDR3 length: 16 amino acids. The CDR3 sequence is CASVRDPGTGGYGYTF. In DNA, the CDR3 is TGTGCCAGCGTAAGAGATCCCGGGACAGGGGGCTATGGCTACACCTTC.

The V call is TRBV6-6, the J call TRBJ2-2; 8 bases line up with TRBD2. Looked up from germline, CDR1 is MNHNY and CDR2 is SVGAGI (reference sequence). The CDR3 loop spans 15 amino acids. The junction had 4 bases not matched to a gene; V was cut back by 7 bases and J by 0 bases. Here the CDR3 DNA reads TGTGCCAGCAAACGCGGGGGGCCGAACACCGGGGAGCTGTTTTTT. This translates into CASKRGGPNTGELFF.

The V gene is TRBV18, the J gene TRBJ2-7; the match to TRBD1 covers 9 bases. V lost 9 bases to trimming and J lost 0 bases; unmatched junction nucleotides: 9. Germline CDR1 and CDR2: KGHSH and LQKENI. This CDR3 comprises 15 residues. CDR3 coding DNA: TGTGCCAGTTCTACAGGGGGCCTAGGCTCCTACGAGCAGTACTTC. It is translated as CASSTGGLGSYEQYF.

This clone was seen a single time. The chain couples TRBV7-9 to TRBJ2-5; 11 bases agree with TRBD2. After removal of 4 bases from V and 2 bases from J, the junction contained 6 bases not matched to a gene. The length of the CDR3 is 16 residues. The germline CDR1 and CDR2 sequences are SEHNR and FQNEAQ (reference sequence). The CDR3 loop reads CASSYQGLAVQETQYF. The CDR3 DNA reads TGTGCCAGCAGCTACCAGGGACTAGCGGTGCAAGAGACCCAGTACTTC.

The chain joins TRBV5-1 to TRBJ2-1, with 8 positions matching TRBD2. Germline values: CDR1 SGHRS, CDR2 YFSETQ. CDR3 length: 14 amino acids. J gave up 10 bases and V 4 bases, and 10 bases lay outside the gene matches. CDR3 coding DNA: TGCGCCAGCAGCGAACCACGGGGGGGCAGCGAGCAGTTCTTC. Residues: CASSEPRGGSEQFF. The complete variable domain, with remaining parts taken from reference TRBV5-1 and TRBJ2-1, reads KAGVTQTPRYLIKTRGQQVTLSCSPISGHRSVSWYQQTPGQGLQFLFEYFSETQRNKGNFPGRFSGRQFSNSRSEMNVSTLELGDSALYLCASSEPRGGSEQFFGPGTRLTVL.

This sequence joins TRBV28 and TRBJ2-6; possible D gene TRBD2, 6 bases. The CDR3 covers 18 residues. Trimming cost V 2 bases and J 4 bases, with 18 bases left between them. From germline, CDR1 is MDHEN and CDR2 SYDVKM. The CDR3 loop reads CASSLRRVWRAGANVLTF. In DNA, the CDR3 is TGTGCCAGCAGTTTAAGGAGGGTTTGGCGGGCGGGGGCCAACGTCCTGACTTTC.

CDR3 nucleotides: TGTGCCAGCAGTTATTCGGCCGGGGGCAATCAGCCCCAGCATTTT. Protein product: CASSYSAGGNQPQHF. This chain connects TRBV6-5 to TRBJ1-5; D gene uncertain. The CDR3 sequence is 15 residues long. Trimming pared 3 bases from V and 2 bases from J, leaving 11 bases between. Germline V lookup: CDR1 MNHEY, CDR2 SVGAGI.

This clone appeared a few times. The chain uses TRBV7-9 and TRBJ1-5; D not certain. The CDR3 runs to 15 residues. V lost 1 base and J 2 bases, leaving 9 bases between the germline ends. Germline V gene sequence: CDR1 SEHNR, CDR2 FQNEAQ (reference sequence). In DNA form, the CDR3 reads TGTGCCAGCAGCTTAGGGTCGGGAGGCAATCAGCCCCAGCATTTT. Residues: CASSLGSGGNQPQHF.

Concerning this clone: One junction end disagrees with the germline gene, perhaps due to a read error. V is TRBV3-1 (or the pseudogene TRBV3-2) and J is TRBJ1-4; D unresolved. The CDR3 runs 13 residues. CDR1 LGHDT and CDR2 YNNKEL come from the germline V gene (reference sequence). The CDR3 nucleotides read TGTGCCAGCAGCCAAGAAGCTCTCGGTGCGAGTGTTTTT. Amino acids: CASSQEALGASVF.

This chain links TRBV28 with TRBJ2-7; D gene uncertain. CDR1 and CDR2 (germline): MDHEN, SYDVKM. Trimming left V 2 bases short and J 2 bases short, with 7 bases between. The CDR3 has 13 amino acids. CDR3 coding DNA: TGTGCCAGCAGTTTAGCATCAGCCTACGAGCAGTACTTC. This translates into CASSLASAYEQYF.

The chain employs TRBV5-1 and TRBJ2-5, with D tentatively TRBD2 (6 bases). The CDR3 consists of 14 residues. V gave up 7 bases and J gave up 5 bases, with 18 bases separating them. CDR1 is SGHRS, CDR2 YFSETQ, per germline. CDR3 sequence (DNA): TGCGCCAGCCGCGTCGGGGGTCCTGGGGAGACCCAGTACTTC. Protein: CASRVGGPGETQYF.

This chain links TRBV6-5 with TRBJ2-7; 9 bases match TRBD2. CDR1 and CDR2 (germline): MNHEY, SVGAGI. J was trimmed by 3 bases and V by 3 bases; bases with no gene match: 6. The CDR3 spans 15 residues. The CDR3 nucleotides are TGTGCCAGCAGTTATTCGGGACTAGCTTACTACGAGCAGTACTTC. Amino acid sequence: CASSYSGLAYYEQYF.

The chain joins TRBV5-4 to TRBJ2-7, with D maybe TRBD1 (6 bases). CDR3 length equals 14 residues. The germline V gene has CDR1 SGHNT and CDR2 YYREEE (reference sequence). Deletions cut 0 bases from V and 3 bases from J, with 10 bases between. CDR3 sequence reads: CASSLEARGYEQYF. CDR3 coding DNA: TGTGCCAGCAGCTTGGAGGCCAGGGGCTACGAGCAGTACTTC.

The chain is built from TRBV6-6 and TRBJ2-5; 10 bases agree with TRBD2. This CDR3 region has 14 residues. J gave up 4 bases and V 4 bases, and 3 bases lay outside the gene matches. Germline V CDR1 and CDR2: MNHNY, SVGAGI (reference sequence). CDR3 amino acids: CASSLAGGGETQYF. The CDR3 DNA follows: TGTGCCAGCAGTTTAGCGGGGGGAGGAGAGACCCAGTACTTC.

V and J are TRBV29-1 and TRBJ2-2; TRBD2 matches at 8 bases. Germline CDR1 SQVTM, CDR2 ANQGSEA. This CDR3 has 13 residues. Germline trimming cut 8 bases from V and 4 bases from J; bases unmatched to any gene: 6. The CDR3 loop reads CSTVGGVTGELFF. The CDR3 nucleotides are TGCAGCACCGTCGGGGGGGTCACCGGGGAGCTGTTTTTT.

This clone appeared many times. J is TRBJ2-1 and V is TRBV18; TRBD1 is a possible D gene (5 bases). The CDR3 loop spans 15 amino acids. Trimming shortened V by 6 bases and J by 1 base, and 13 bases separated the two germline ends. Germline loops: CDR1 KGHSH, CDR2 LQKENI. The CDR3 region is CASSKGAFSYNEQFF. In DNA, the CDR3 is TGTGCCAGCTCTAAAGGGGCCTTTTCCTACAATGAGCAGTTCTTC.

This clone has a single count. The rearrangement joins TRBV9 to TRBJ1-6; TRBD1 might be the D (5 bases). Germline lookup yields CDR1 SGDLS and CDR2 YYNGEE. This CDR3 region has 16 residues. Between the trimmed V and J ends, which lost 3 bases and 3 bases, there was a span of 13 bases. The CDR3 is CASSDEPQGYNSPLHF. CDR3 DNA sequence: TGTGCCAGCAGCGATGAACCGCAGGGCTATAATTCACCCCTCCACTTT.

The rearrangement uses TRBV18 and TRBJ2-3; TRBD1 is a possible D gene (6 bases). The germline V and J ends were trimmed by 7 bases and 0 bases, with 14 bases remaining between them. CDR1 and CDR2 from the germline V gene are KGHSH and LQKENI. The CDR3 length is 15 residues. CDR3: CASCPTGESTDTQYF. CDR3 DNA sequence: TGTGCCAGCTGCCCGACAGGAGAGAGCACAGATACGCAGTATTTT.

This clone came up once. The rearrangement joins TRBV27 to TRBJ2-1; 7 positions match TRBD2. Trimming at V came to 6 bases and at J to 4 bases, leaving 3 bases not matched to a gene. Per the germline V gene, CDR1 is MNHEY and CDR2 is SMNVEV (reference sequence). The CDR3 runs 13 residues. The CDR3 DNA reads TGTGCCAGCAGGGAAGCGGGATACAATGAGCAGTTCTTC. Its protein product is CASREAGYNEQFF.

This clone was seen only a few times. The rearrangement joins TRBV5-1 to TRBJ2-3, with 7 bases aligning to TRBD2. Trimming cost V 4 bases and J 2 bases; bases outside gene matches: 10. In germline, CDR1 is SGHRS, CDR2 YFSETQ. This CDR3 has 16 amino acids. The CDR3 spells CASSRGAGMVTDTQYF. The CDR3, as DNA: TGCGCCAGCAGCAGAGGAGCGGGGATGGTCACAGATACGCAGTATTTT. The full variable domain, with the rest looked up from reference TRBV5-1 and TRBJ2-3, is KAGVTQTPRYLIKTRGQQVTLSCSPISGHRSVSWYQQTPGQGLQFLFEYFSETQRNKGNFPGRFSGRQFSNSRSEMNVSTLELGDSALYLCASSRGAGMVTDTQYFGPGTRLTVL.

This chain connects TRBV7-9 to TRBJ2-3; 14 bases fit TRBD2. V was clipped by 3 bases and J by 3 bases; unmatched bases: 2. The germline CDR1 and CDR2 sequences are SEHNR and FQNEAQ (reference sequence). The CDR3 length is 16 residues. CDR3 DNA sequence: TGTGCCAGCAGCTTGACTAGCGGGGGGGCGACAGATACGCAGTATTTT. This gives the protein CASSLTSGGATDTQYF.

J is TRBJ1-1 and V is TRBV28; 7 bases fit TRBD1. V shed 6 bases and J 4 bases; nucleotides not matched to a gene: 5. The germline V gene encodes CDR1 MDHEN and CDR2 SYDVKM. The CDR3 runs to 13 residues. The CDR3 here is CASRKGARTEAFF. CDR3 sequence (DNA): TGTGCCAGCAGAAAGGGGGCGCGCACTGAAGCTTTCTTT.